This T cell receptor (beta chain) is from a study of CD8+ T cells in alopecia areata. General observations from the study: It was less clear whether patients shared TCRs than it was in mice, possibly because of HLA.

This clone occurred a few times. No antigen is known for it. The treatment was: oral pan-JAK inhibitor, 5-10 mg twice daily. Collection of lesional scalp punch biopsies and peripheral blood was performed in alopecia areata patients. Sequencing relied on a cDNA template that was reverse transcribed from extracted RNA. Only in-frame clones appear in the TCRdb table, and some are missing; sequencing was by immunoSEQ multiplex PCR. The data contain about 140,000 clones, roughly four fifths of them seen just once; the ten biggest clones take up about 25%. V was shortened by 4 bases and J by 3 bases, with 7 bases between the two germline ends. The CDR3 covers 11 residues. Germline CDR1 and CDR2: DFQATT and SNEGSKA (reference sequence).

This clonotype originated in a human donor with alopecia areata. The rearrangement joins TRBV20-1 to TRBJ2-7; D is undetermined. Sample: CD8+ T cells sorted from blood, taken at week 4, from a patient treated with tofacitinib. This chain's CDR3 is CSATDGYEQYF. The CDR3 DNA reads TGCAGTGCTACCGACGGCTACGAGCAGTACTTC.